The clone carrying this T cell receptor (beta chain) was observed once. The germline CDR1 and CDR2 sequences are MNHEY and SVGAGI. J lost 6 bases, V lost 7 bases, and 5 bases had no gene match. CDR3 length: 14 amino acids. This sample was included in a study of blood T cell repertoires in COVID-19. On the study more broadly: Acute and convalescent COVID-19 samples came from the United States, Italy and Spain.

In the source study's methods: Counts of nucleated cells, estimated from reference gene primer amplification, were obtained. The protocol was immunoSEQ multiplex PCR, while the TCRdb copy is restricted to in-frame clones and leaves out a portion. The DNA gave D and trimming, while V, J and clone size come from that table. The table lists 130,000 to 150,000 clones, under 85% of them singletons. Sequenced input: peripheral blood. The receptor comes from a man in his fifties or sixties with active or convalescent COVID-19. The V gene is TRBV6-5, the J gene TRBJ1-4; 10 nucleotides align to TRBD1. The DNA for the CDR3 is TGTGCCAGCACCCAGGACAGGGGGGATGAAAAACTGTTTTTT. As protein: CASTQDRGDEKLFF.